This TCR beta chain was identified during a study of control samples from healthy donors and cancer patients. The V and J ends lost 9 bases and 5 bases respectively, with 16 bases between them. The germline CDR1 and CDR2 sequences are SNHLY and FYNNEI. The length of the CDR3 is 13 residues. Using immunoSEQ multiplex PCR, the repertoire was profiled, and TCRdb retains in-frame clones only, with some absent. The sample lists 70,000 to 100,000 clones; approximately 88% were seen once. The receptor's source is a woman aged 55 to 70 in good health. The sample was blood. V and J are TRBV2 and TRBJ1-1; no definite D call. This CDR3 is CASQSASGTEAFF. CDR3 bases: TGTGCCAGTCAGTCGGCCTCGGGGACTGAAGCTTTCTTT.